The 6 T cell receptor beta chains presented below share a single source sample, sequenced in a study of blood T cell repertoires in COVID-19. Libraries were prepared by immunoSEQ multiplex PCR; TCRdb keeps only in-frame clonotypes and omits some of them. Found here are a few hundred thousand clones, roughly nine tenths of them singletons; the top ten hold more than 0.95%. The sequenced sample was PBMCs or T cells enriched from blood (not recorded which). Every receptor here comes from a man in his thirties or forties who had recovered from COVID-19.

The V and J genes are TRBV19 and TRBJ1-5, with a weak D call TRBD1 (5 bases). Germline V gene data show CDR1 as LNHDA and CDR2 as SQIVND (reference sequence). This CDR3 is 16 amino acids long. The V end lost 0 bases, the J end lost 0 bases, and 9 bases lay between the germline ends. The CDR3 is CASSIDQGYSNQPQHF. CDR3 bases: TGTGCCAGTAGTATAGATCAGGGATATAGCAATCAGCCCCAGCATTTT.

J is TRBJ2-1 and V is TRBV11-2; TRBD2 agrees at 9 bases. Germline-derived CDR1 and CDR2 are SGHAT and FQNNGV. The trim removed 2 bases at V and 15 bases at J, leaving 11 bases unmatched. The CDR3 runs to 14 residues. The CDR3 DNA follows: TGTGCCAGCAGCTTAATCGTCCGGACTAGCGATACGTTCTTC. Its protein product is CASSLIVRTSDTFF.

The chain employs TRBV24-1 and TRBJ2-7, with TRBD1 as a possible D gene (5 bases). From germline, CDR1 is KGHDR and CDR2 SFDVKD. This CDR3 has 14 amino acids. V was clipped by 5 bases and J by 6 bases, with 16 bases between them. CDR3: CATSGQGGMGEQYF. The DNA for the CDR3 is TGTGCCACCAGTGGGCAGGGTGGTATGGGCGAGCAGTACTTC.

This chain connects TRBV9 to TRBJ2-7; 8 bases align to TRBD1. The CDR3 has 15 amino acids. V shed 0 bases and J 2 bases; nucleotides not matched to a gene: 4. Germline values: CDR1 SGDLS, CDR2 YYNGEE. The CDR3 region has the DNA TGTGCCAGCAGCGTAGAGGGACAGGCGGCCTACGAGCAGTACTTC. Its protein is CASSVEGQAAYEQYF.

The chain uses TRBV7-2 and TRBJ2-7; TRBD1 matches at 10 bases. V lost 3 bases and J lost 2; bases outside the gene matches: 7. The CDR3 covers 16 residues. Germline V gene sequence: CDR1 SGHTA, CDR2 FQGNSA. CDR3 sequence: CASSFGQGGVTYEQYF. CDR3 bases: TGTGCCAGCAGCTTCGGACAGGGGGGGGTCACCTACGAGCAGTACTTC. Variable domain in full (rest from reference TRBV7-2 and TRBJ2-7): GAGVSQSPSNKVTEKGKDVELRCDPISGHTALYWYRQSLGQGLEFLIYFQGNSAPDKSGLPSDRFSAERTGGSVSTLTIQRTQQEDSAVYLCASSFGQGGVTYEQYFGPGTRLTVT.

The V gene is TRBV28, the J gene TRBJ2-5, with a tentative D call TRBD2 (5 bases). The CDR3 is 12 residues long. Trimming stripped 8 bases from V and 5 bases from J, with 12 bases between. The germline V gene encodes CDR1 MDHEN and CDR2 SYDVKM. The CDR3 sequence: CASGLGGETQYF. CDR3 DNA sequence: TGTGCCAGCGGCCTGGGCGGGGAGACCCAGTACTTC. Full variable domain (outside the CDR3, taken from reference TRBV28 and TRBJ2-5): DVKVTQSSRYLVKRTGEKVFLECVQDMDHENMFWYRQDPGLGLRLIYFSYDVKMKEKGDIPEGYSVSREKKERFSLILESASTNQTSMYLCASGLGGETQYFGPGTRLLVL.